This T cell receptor (beta chain) stems from a study of control samples from healthy donors and cancer patients. The germline CDR1 and CDR2 sequences are SEHNR and FQNEAQ (reference sequence). The V gene lost 5 bases and the J gene lost 2 bases, with 12 bases spanning the gap. There are 15 residues in the CDR3. The repertoire was sequenced with immunoSEQ multiplex PCR; TCRdb's copy has only in-frame clones and lacks some. This table has about 71,000 clones, 85% to 90% appearing once. The chain has TRBV7-9 and TRBJ1-4; no clear D gene. This receptor was identified in a man between 60 and 75 years old with lung cancer. Input material: PBMCs. CDR3 sequence (DNA): TGTGCCAGCAGCCCATCGGAGGTTACTAATGAAAAACTGTTTTTT. The encoded protein is CASSPSEVTNEKLFF.